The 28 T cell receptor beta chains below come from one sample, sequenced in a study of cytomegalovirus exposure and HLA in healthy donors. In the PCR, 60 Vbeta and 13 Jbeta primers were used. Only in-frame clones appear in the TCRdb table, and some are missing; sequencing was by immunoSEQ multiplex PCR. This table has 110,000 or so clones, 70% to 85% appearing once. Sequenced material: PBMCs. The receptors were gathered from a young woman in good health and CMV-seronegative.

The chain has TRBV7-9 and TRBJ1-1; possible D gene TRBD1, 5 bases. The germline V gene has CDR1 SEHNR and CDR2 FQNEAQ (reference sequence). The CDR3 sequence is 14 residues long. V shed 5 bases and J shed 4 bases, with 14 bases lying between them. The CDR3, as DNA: TGTGCCAGCAGCCGAGACAGCTCCTCCACTGAAGCTTTCTTT. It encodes CASSRDSSSTEAFF.

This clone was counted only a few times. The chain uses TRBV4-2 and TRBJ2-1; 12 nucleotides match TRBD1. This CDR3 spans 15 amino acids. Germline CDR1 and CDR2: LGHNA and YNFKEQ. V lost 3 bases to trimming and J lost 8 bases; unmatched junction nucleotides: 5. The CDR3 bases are TGTGCCAGCAGCCAGGGACAGGGGGCGCAACATGAGCAGTTCTTC. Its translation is CASSQGQGAQHEQFF.

The CDR3 nucleotides read TGTGCCAGCAGTGGGGAGACCTATAATGAAAAACTGTTTTTT. The encoded protein is CASSGETYNEKLFF. The chain has TRBV2 and TRBJ1-4; no clear D. The CDR3 length is 14 residues. Trimming pared 4 bases from V and 4 bases from J, leaving 10 bases between. The germline gives CDR1 SNHLY, CDR2 FYNNEI.

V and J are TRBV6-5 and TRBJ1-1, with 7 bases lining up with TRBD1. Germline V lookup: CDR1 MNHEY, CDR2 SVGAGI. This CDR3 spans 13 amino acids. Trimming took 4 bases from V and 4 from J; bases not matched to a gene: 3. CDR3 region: CASSSSGGTEAFF. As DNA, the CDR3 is TGTGCCAGCAGTTCCTCAGGGGGCACTGAAGCTTTCTTT.

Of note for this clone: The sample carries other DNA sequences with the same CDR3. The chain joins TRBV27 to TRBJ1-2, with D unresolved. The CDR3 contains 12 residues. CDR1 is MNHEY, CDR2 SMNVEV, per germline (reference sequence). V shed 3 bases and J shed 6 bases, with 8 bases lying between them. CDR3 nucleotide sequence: TGTGCCAGCAGTTTGCCGGGGAATGGCTACACCTTC. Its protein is CASSLPGNGYTF.

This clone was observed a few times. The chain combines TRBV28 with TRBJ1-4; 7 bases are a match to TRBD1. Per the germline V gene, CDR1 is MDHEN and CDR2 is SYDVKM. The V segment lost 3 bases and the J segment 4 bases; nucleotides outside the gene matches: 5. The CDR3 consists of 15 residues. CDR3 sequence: CASSLEDRHNEKLFF. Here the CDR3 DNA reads TGTGCCAGCAGTTTGGAGGACAGGCATAATGAAAAACTGTTTTTT.

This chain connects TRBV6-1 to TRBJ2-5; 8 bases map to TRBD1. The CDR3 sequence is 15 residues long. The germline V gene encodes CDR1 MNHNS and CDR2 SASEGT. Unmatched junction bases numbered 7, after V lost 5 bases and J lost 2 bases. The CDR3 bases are TGTGCCAGCAGTTTAGATACAGGGGGACAAGAGACCCAGTACTTC. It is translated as CASSLDTGGQETQYF.

The CDR3 loop reads CASSPGFLNTEAFF. CDR3 DNA sequence: TGTGCCAGCAGCCCAGGGTTTCTGAACACTGAAGCTTTCTTT. This chain uses TRBV11-3 with TRBJ1-1, with D possibly being TRBD1 (5 bases). The germline CDR1 and CDR2 sequences are SGHNT and YENEEA. The CDR3 covers 14 residues. V was shortened by 5 bases and J by 0 bases, with 10 bases between the two germline ends.

The CDR3 DNA is TGTGCCAGCAGCGCCTCGGGGGGTTGGGAGACCCAGTACTTC. Protein sequence: CASSASGGWETQYF. The chain carries TRBV9 and TRBJ2-5; 7 nucleotides align to TRBD2. With 3 bases clipped from V and 5 bases from J, the junction kept 7 bases outside the gene matches. The CDR3 contains 14 residues. The V gene's germline CDR1 is SGDLS and CDR2 YYNGEE.

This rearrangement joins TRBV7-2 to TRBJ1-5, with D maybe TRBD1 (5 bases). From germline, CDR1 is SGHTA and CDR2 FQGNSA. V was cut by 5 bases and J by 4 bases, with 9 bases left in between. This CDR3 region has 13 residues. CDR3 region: CASSRQINQPQHF. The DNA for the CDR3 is TGTGCCAGCAGCCGACAGATTAATCAGCCCCAGCATTTT.

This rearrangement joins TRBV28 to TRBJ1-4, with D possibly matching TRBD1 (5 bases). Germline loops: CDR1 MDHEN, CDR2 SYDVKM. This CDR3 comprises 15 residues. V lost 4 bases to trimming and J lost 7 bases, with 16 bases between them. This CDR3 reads CASSSSEWTLEKLFF. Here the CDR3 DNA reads TGTGCCAGCAGTTCCTCCGAGTGGACACTTGAAAAACTGTTTTTT.

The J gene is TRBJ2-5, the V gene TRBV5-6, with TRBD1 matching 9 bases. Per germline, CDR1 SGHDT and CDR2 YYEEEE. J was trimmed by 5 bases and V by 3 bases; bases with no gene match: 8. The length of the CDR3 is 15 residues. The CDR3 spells CASSYRDREVETQYF. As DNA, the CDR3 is TGTGCCAGCAGCTATAGGGACAGGGAGGTGGAGACCCAGTACTTC.

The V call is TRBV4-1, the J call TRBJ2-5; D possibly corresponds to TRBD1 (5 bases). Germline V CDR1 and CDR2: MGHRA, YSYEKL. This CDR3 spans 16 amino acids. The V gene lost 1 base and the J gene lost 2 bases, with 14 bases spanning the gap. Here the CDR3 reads CASSQVGRTQQETQYF. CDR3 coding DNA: TGCGCCAGCAGCCAAGTGGGAAGGACACAACAAGAGACCCAGTACTTC.

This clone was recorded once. The CDR3 DNA sequence: TGTGCCAGCCGGACAGGGGATCTTATGAACACTGAAGCTTTCTTT. Its protein product is CASRTGDLMNTEAFF. The chain joins TRBV6-1 to TRBJ1-1; 9 nucleotides align to TRBD1. CDR1 and CDR2 (germline): MNHNS, SASEGT. The CDR3 loop spans 15 amino acids. The ends lost 8 bases at V and 0 bases at J; junction bases unmatched: 7.

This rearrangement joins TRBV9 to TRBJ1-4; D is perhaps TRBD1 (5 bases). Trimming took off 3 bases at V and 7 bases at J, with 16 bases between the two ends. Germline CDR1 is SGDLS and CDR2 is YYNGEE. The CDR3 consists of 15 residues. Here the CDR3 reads CASSGTQGGIEKLFF. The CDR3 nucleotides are TGTGCCAGCAGCGGGACCCAGGGAGGTATTGAAAAACTGTTTTTT.

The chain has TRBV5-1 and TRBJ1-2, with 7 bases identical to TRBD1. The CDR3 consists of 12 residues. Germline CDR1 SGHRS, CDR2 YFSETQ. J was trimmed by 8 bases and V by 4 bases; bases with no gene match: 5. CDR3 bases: TGCGCCAGCAGCCCGACAGGGAGCGGCTACACCTTC. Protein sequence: CASSPTGSGYTF.

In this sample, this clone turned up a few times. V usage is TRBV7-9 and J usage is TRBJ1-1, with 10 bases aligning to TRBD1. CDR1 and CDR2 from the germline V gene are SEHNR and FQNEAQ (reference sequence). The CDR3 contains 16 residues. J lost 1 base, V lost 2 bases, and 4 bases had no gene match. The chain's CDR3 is CASSLTGTGANTEAFF. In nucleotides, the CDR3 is TGTGCCAGCAGCTTAACCGGGACAGGGGCGAACACTGAAGCTTTCTTT. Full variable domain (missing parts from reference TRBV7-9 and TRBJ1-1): DTGVSQNPRHKITKRGQNVTFRCDPISEHNRLYWYRQTLGQGPEFLTYFQNEAQLEKSRLLSDRFSAERPKGSFSTLEIQRTEQGDSAMYLCASSLTGTGANTEAFFGQGTRLTVV.

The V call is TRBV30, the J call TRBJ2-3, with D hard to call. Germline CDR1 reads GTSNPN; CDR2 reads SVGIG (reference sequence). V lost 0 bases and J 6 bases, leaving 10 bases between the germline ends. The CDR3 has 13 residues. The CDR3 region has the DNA TGTGCCTGGAGTGTTCTCCTGCAGGATACGCAGTATTTT. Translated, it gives CAWSVLLQDTQYF.

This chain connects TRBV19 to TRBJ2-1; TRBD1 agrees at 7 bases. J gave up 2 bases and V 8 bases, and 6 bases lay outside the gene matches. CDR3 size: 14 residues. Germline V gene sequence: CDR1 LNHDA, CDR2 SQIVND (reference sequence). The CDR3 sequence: CASLGDRTYNEQFF. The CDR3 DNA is TGTGCCAGTCTGGGGGACAGAACCTACAATGAGCAGTTCTTC. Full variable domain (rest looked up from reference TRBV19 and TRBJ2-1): DGGITQSPKYLFRKEGQNVTLSCEQNLNHDAMYWYRQDPGQGLRLIYYSQIVNDFQKGDIAEGYSVSREKKESFPLTVTSAQKNPTAFYLCASLGDRTYNEQFFGPGTRLTVL.

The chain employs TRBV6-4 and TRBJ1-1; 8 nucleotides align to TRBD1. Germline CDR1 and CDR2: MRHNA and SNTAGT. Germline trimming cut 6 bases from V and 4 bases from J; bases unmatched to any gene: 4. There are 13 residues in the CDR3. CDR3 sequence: CASRDTGGTEAFF. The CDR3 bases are TGTGCCAGCAGGGACACAGGGGGCACTGAAGCTTTCTTT.

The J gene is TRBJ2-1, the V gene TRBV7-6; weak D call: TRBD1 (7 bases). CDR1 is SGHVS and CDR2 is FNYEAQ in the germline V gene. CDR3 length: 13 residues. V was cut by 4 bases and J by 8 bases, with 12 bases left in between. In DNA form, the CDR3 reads TGTGCCAGCAGCTCCAGGGGGGTCGATGAGCAGTTCTTC. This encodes CASSSRGVDEQFF.

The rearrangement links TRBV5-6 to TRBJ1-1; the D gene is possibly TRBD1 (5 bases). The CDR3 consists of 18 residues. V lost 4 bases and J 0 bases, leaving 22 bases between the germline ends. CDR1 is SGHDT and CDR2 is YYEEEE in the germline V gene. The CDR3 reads CASSRLQGIILMNTEAFF. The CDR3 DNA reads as TGTGCCAGCAGCCGACTTCAGGGAATTATCCTTATGAACACTGAAGCTTTCTTT.

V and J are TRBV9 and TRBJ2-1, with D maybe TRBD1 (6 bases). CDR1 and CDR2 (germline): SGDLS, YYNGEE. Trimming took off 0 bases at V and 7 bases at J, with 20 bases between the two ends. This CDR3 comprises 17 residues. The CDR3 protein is CASSVDPLQGLLNEQFF. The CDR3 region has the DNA TGTGCCAGCAGCGTAGACCCGCTTCAGGGGCTATTGAATGAGCAGTTCTTC.

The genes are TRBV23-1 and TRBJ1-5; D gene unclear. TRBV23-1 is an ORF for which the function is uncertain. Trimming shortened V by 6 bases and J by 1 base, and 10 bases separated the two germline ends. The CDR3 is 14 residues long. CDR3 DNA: TGCGCCAGCAGGCCAAGGAGAAGCAATCAGCCCCAGCATTTT. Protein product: CASRPRRSNQPQHF.

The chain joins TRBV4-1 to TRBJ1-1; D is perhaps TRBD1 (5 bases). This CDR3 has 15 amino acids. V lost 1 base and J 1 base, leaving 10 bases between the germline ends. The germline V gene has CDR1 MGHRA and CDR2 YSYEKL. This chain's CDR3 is CASSQAATANTEAFF. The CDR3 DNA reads TGCGCCAGCAGCCAAGCCGCGACAGCGAACACTGAAGCTTTCTTT.

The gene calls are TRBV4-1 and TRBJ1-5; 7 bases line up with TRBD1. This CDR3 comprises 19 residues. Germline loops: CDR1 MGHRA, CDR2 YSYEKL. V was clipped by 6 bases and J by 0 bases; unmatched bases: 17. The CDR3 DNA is TGCGCCAGCAGTCAGCAGGTACGGGACAGCCAATATAGCAATCAGCCCCAGCATTTT. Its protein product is CASSQQVRDSQYSNQPQHF.

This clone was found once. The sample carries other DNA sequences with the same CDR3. CDR3 nucleotides: TGTGCCAGCAGCCCAGGGACAGGGGGCAATCAGCCCCAGCATTTT. Translated: CASSPGTGGNQPQHF. The chain employs TRBV27 and TRBJ1-5; 10 nucleotides line up with TRBD1. Germline trimming cut 6 bases from V and 2 bases from J; bases unmatched to any gene: 4. This CDR3 is built from 15 residues. CDR1 and CDR2 from the germline V gene are MNHEY and SMNVEV (reference sequence).

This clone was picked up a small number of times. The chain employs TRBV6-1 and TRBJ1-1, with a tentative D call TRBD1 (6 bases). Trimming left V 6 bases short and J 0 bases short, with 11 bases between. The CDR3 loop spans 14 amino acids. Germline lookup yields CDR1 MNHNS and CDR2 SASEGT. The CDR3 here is CASRAGQLNTEAFF. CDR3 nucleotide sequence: TGTGCCAGCAGGGCCGGACAGTTGAACACTGAAGCTTTCTTT.